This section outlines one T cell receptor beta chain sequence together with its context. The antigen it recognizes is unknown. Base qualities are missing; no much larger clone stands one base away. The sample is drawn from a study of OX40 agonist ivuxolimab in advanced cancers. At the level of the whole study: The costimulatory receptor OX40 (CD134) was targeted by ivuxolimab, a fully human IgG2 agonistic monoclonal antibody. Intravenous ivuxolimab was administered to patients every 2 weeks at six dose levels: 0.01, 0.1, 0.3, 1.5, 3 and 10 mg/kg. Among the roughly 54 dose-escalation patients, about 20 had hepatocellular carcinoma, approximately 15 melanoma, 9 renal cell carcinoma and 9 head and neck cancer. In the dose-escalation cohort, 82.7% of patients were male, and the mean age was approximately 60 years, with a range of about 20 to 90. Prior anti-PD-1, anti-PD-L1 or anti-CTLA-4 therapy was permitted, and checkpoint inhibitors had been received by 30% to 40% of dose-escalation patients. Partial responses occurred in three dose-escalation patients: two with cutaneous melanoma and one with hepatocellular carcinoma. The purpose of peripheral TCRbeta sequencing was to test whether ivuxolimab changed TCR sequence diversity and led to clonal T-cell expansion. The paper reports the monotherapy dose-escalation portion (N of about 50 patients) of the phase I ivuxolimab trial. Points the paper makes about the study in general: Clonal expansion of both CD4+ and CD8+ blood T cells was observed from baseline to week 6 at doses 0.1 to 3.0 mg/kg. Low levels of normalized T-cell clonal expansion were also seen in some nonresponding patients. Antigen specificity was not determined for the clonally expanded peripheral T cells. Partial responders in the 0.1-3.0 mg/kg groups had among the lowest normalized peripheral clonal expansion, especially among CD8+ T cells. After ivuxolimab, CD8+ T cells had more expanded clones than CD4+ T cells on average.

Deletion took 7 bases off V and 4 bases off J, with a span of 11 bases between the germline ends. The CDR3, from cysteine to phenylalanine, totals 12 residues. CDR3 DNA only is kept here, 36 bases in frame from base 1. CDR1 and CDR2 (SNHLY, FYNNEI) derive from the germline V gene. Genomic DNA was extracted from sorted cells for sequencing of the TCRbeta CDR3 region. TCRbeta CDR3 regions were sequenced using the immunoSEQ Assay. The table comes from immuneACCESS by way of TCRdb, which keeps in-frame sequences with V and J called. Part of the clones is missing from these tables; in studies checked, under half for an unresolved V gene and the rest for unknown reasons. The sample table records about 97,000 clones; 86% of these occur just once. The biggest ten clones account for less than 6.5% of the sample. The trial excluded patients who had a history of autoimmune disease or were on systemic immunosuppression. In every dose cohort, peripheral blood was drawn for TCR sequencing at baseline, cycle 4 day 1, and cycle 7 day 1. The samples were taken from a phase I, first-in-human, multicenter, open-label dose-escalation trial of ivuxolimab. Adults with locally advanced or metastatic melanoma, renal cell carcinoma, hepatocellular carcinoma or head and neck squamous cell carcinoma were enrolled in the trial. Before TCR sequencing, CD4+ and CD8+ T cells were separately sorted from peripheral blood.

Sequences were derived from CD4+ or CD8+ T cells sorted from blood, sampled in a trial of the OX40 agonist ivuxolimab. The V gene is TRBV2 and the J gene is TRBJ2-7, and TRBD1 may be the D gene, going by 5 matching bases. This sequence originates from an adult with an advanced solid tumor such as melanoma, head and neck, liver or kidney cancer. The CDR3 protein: CASILQAYEQYF. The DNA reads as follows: TGTGCCAGCATTCTACAGGCGTACGAGCAGTACTTC.